What follows are 30 T cell receptor beta chains derived from one specimen sequenced in a study of early T cells in non-severe SARS-CoV-2 infection. TCRdb independently ran MiXCR on the 5' RACE reads; one entry per CDR3 protein. The sample contains more than 60,000 distinct CDR3 sequences, about 11% of which appear only once. Specimen: whole blood, collected at baseline. Every receptor here comes from an adult who was a healthcare worker with PCR-confirmed SARS-CoV-2 infection or an uninfected control (not recorded which). The donor label of this sample is uncertain.

In this sample, this clonotype turned up a few times. The rearrangement joins TRBV3-1 to TRBJ1-3, with unresolved D. Germline CDR1 and CDR2: LGHDT and YNNKEL (reference sequence). This CDR3 comprises 12 residues. V was shortened by 1 base and J by 8 bases, with 6 bases between the two germline ends. The CDR3, as DNA: TGTGCCAGCAGCCAAGTTGTGGACACCATATATTTT. The encoded protein is CASSQVVDTIYF.

This clonotype was counted between two and nine times. The CDR3 nucleotides are TGTGCCAGCAGGCGACAGGGGCGCACAGATACGCAGTATTTT. Protein sequence: CASRRQGRTDTQYF. The chain joins TRBV6-1 to TRBJ2-3, with TRBD1 matching over 8 bases. Trimming took 6 bases from V and 1 from J; bases not matched to a gene: 3. Germline V lookup: CDR1 MNHNS, CDR2 SASEGT. The CDR3 is 14 residues long.

This clonotype was detected many times. The CDR3 bases are TGTGCCAGCAGCGCTGAGGGACTCCGGAACGAGCAGTACGTC. Its translation: CASSAEGLRNEQYV. The V and J genes are TRBV7-8 and TRBJ2-7; tentative D call: TRBD2 (6 bases). V was trimmed by 5 bases and J by 5 bases, leaving 16 bases between them. CDR1 is SGHVS, CDR2 FQNEAQ, per germline. This CDR3 spans 14 amino acids.

In this sample, this clonotype turned up many times. V gene TRBV7-3 combines with J gene TRBJ1-2; D call uncertain. The V end was cut by 2 bases, the J end by 2 bases, with 9 bases between. The germline V gene encodes CDR1 SGHTA and CDR2 FQGTGA. This CDR3 comprises 14 residues. CDR3 nucleotides: TGTGCCAGCAGCTTATTTCCAGGCAACTATGGCTACACCTTC. Translation: CASSLFPGNYGYTF. The whole variable domain, filled in from reference TRBV7-3 and TRBJ1-2, reads GAGVSQTPSNKVTEKGKYVELRCDPISGHTALYWYRQSLGQGPEFLIYFQGTGAADDSGLPNDRFFAVRPEGSVSTLKIQRTERGDSAVYLCASSLFPGNYGYTFGSGTRLTVV.

In its sample, this clonotype was seen a few times. The rearrangement links TRBV11-2 to TRBJ1-1, with TRBD1 identical over 8 bases. The V gene's germline CDR1 is SGHAT and CDR2 FQNNGV. J lost 11 bases, V lost 3 bases, and 14 bases had no gene match. This CDR3 spans 15 amino acids. In nucleotides, the CDR3 is TGTGCCAGCAGCTTCGGACAGGGAAAGTCGTTTAGTGCTTTCTTT. Encoded protein: CASSFGQGKSFSAFF.

The chain recombines TRBV2 with TRBJ1-5; 9 positions match TRBD1. Trimming cost V 7 bases and J 6 bases; bases outside gene matches: 7. CDR3 length: 14 amino acids. Germline CDR1 SNHLY, CDR2 FYNNEI. Written as DNA, the CDR3 is TGTGCCAGCAAACCACAGGGGGCTGGTCAGCCCCAGCATTTT. Translating it yields CASKPQGAGQPQHF.

In its sample, this clonotype was seen a few times. The V gene is TRBV6-2 or TRBV6-3, the J gene TRBJ1-1; no firm D call. Per germline, CDR1 MNHEY and CDR2 SVGEGT. The V and J ends lost 6 bases and 6 bases respectively, with 14 bases between them. The CDR3 covers 13 residues. The CDR3 here is CASSRRTGAEAFF. In DNA, the CDR3 is TGTGCCAGCAGCCGCAGGACTGGCGCTGAAGCTTTCTTT.

The sample holds a few counts of this clonotype. An end of the junction differs from the germline gene, which may be a read error. The rearrangement uses TRBV24-1 and TRBJ1-2, with 7 bases matching TRBD1. The germline gives CDR1 KGHDR, CDR2 SFDVKD. This CDR3 region has 14 residues. CDR3 sequence reads: CVTAPGRRGRGYTF. The CDR3 DNA sequence: TGTGTCACCGCCCCAGGTCGCAGGGGGAGAGGCTACACCTTC.

This clonotype came up many times. The J gene is TRBJ1-2, the V gene TRBV18; weak D call: TRBD1 (5 bases). Germline assignment: CDR1 KGHSH and CDR2 LQKENI. This CDR3 is built from 14 residues. Trimming removed 3 bases at V and 6 bases at J, with 14 bases between. This CDR3 is CASSPVGTDNGYTF. CDR3 in DNA: TGTGCCAGCTCACCCGTCGGGACGGACAATGGCTACACCTTC.

The V gene is TRBV19, the J gene TRBJ1-6, with a tentative D call TRBD1 (5 bases). Trimming pared 6 bases from V and 7 bases from J, leaving 10 bases between. CDR3 length: 13 residues. CDR1 LNHDA and CDR2 SQIVND come from the germline V gene (reference sequence). The CDR3 DNA reads TGTGCCAGTAGCGCGTCAGGGAATTCACCCCTCCACTTT. It is translated as CASSASGNSPLHF. Full variable domain (outside the CDR3, taken from reference TRBV19 and TRBJ1-6): DGGITQSPKYLFRKEGQNVTLSCEQNLNHDAMYWYRQDPGQGLRLIYYSQIVNDFQKGDIAEGYSVSREKKESFPLTVTSAQKNPTAFYLCASSASGNSPLHFGNGTRLTVT.

This clonotype was found a few times. CDR3: CSAERDSYNSPLHF. The CDR3 DNA reads as TGCAGTGCTGAAAGGGACAGTTATAATTCACCCCTCCACTTT. The chain is built from TRBV20-1 and TRBJ1-6; 7 bases are a match to TRBD1. The CDR3 runs 14 residues. V lost 5 bases and J lost 4; bases outside the gene matches: 5. In germline, CDR1 is DFQATT, CDR2 SNEGSKA (reference sequence).

This clonotype was counted once. The chain combines TRBV13 with TRBJ1-1, with D possibly TRBD1 on 5 matching bases. Germline CDR1 reads PRHDT; CDR2 reads FYEKMQ (reference sequence). Trimming took 4 bases from V and 4 from J, leaving 19 bases between them. The CDR3 spans 16 residues. The CDR3 loop reads CASSSRPTALGTEAFF. The CDR3 DNA reads as TGTGCCAGCAGCTCGCGACCGACAGCCCTAGGCACTGAAGCTTTCTTT.

The V and J genes are TRBV18 and TRBJ2-2; D not resolved. V was pared by 4 bases and J by 0 bases, with 9 bases between. The germline V gene encodes CDR1 KGHSH and CDR2 LQKENI. There are 15 residues in the CDR3. The CDR3 DNA follows: TGTGCCAGCTCACGCACGAACGCGAACACCGGGGAGCTGTTTTTT. Translated: CASSRTNANTGELFF.

This clonotype was seen only a few times. The chain couples TRBV29-1 to TRBJ2-2; a weak D match, TRBD2 (5 bases). Germline V gives CDR1 SQVTM, CDR2 ANQGSEA. V was shortened by 7 bases and J by 1 base, with 10 bases between the two germline ends. This CDR3 comprises 13 residues. The CDR3 region is CSATRGNTGELFF. Here the CDR3 DNA reads TGCAGCGCCACCCGGGGGAACACCGGGGAGCTGTTTTTT.

This clonotype was detected a few times. The chain combines TRBV7-3 with TRBJ2-5; no clear D. The CDR3 consists of 15 residues. The V gene's germline CDR1 is SGHTA and CDR2 FQGTGA. V was pared by 5 bases and J by 5 bases, with 18 bases between. CDR3 residues: CASSAFPARTETQYF. CDR3 nucleotide sequence: TGTGCCAGCAGCGCCTTCCCCGCACGCACGGAGACCCAGTACTTC.

This chain links TRBV27 with TRBJ1-1, with a weak D call TRBD1 (6 bases). Germline V gene sequence: CDR1 MNHEY, CDR2 SMNVEV (reference sequence). The CDR3 has 15 amino acids. V shed 10 bases and J shed 0 bases, with 18 bases lying between them. The CDR3 sequence is CATRGAGKMNTEAFF. The CDR3 region has the DNA TGTGCCACCAGGGGCGCTGGAAAGATGAACACTGAAGCTTTCTTT.

The CDR3 DNA reads as TGTGCCAGCAGCTTTACAGGGGGCTACGAGCAGTACGTC. It is translated as CASSFTGGYEQYV. The V and J genes are TRBV13 and TRBJ2-7; TRBD1 aligns across 8 bases. The germline CDR1 and CDR2 sequences are PRHDT and FYEKMQ (reference sequence). The V gene end was trimmed by 3 bases and the J gene end by 3 bases; junction bases not matched to a gene: 1. The CDR3 runs 13 residues.

There are many counts of this clonotype. The V call is TRBV19, the J call TRBJ1-1; the D gene is possibly TRBD1 (6 bases). The V gene lost 6 bases and the J gene lost 2 bases, with 13 bases spanning the gap. Per germline, CDR1 LNHDA and CDR2 SQIVND (reference sequence). The CDR3 has 14 residues. The CDR3 coding sequence is TGTGCCAGTAGCAGGGGTGGTGTTAACACTGAAGCTTTCTTT. This codes for CASSRGGVNTEAFF.

This clonotype came up many times. The rearrangement joins TRBV6-1 to TRBJ2-7, with 9 bases that match TRBD2. The germline CDR1 and CDR2 sequences are MNHNS and SASEGT. The CDR3 consists of 15 residues. The V and J ends lost 6 bases and 1 base, in that order; junction bases with no gene match: 7. CDR3 sequence: CASSAGGTSSYEQYV. The CDR3 region has the DNA TGTGCCAGCAGCGCGGGAGGGACAAGTTCCTACGAGCAGTACGTC.

The chain combines TRBV5-5 with TRBJ2-1; the D gene could be TRBD1 or TRBD2 (5 bases each). Germline CDR1 and CDR2: SGHKS and YYEKEE (reference sequence). This CDR3 is 15 amino acids long. V gave up 4 bases and J gave up 0 bases, with 11 bases separating them. The chain's CDR3 is CASSPAGTSYNEQFF. The CDR3 DNA reads TGTGCCAGCAGCCCAGCAGGGACCTCCTACAATGAGCAGTTCTTC.

This clonotype was detected a few times. The V and J genes are TRBV18 and TRBJ2-5, with 10 positions matching TRBD2. Germline lookup yields CDR1 KGHSH and CDR2 LQKENI. The CDR3 runs to 14 residues. V lost 6 bases to trimming and J lost 5 bases; unmatched junction nucleotides: 6. CDR3 nucleotide sequence: TGTGCCAGCTCGGAACTAGCGGGGAGTGAGACCCAGTACTTC. Translated: CASSELAGSETQYF.

This clonotype was recorded a few times. V is TRBV7-6 and J is TRBJ2-3, with 8 bases lining up with TRBD1. The J segment lost 2 bases and the V segment lost 5 bases, leaving 9 bases of the junction unmatched. This CDR3 has 16 amino acids. From germline, CDR1 is SGHVS and CDR2 FNYEAQ. The CDR3 nucleotides are TGTGCCAGCAGCCCCGGGACAGGAGATGTCACAGATACGCAGTATTTT. This sequence encodes CASSPGTGDVTDTQYF.

This clonotype came up a few times. In DNA form, the CDR3 reads TGTGCCAGCAGCTTCCCGGGACAGGGGGATTATGAGCAGTTCTTC. Translated: CASSFPGQGDYEQFF. This chain uses TRBV28 with TRBJ2-1; 11 positions agree with TRBD1. Trimming took 6 bases from V and 8 from J; bases not matched to a gene: 9. The V gene's germline CDR1 is MDHEN and CDR2 SYDVKM. This CDR3 has 15 amino acids.

The chain carries TRBV6-5 and TRBJ2-3; D remains unclear. The germline V and J ends were trimmed by 2 bases and 0 bases, with 9 bases remaining between them. The CDR3 runs 15 residues. CDR1 is MNHEY and CDR2 is SVGAGI in the germline V gene. CDR3 bases: TGTGCCAGCAGTTACACAGTTTCTAGCACAGATACGCAGTATTTT. Translated, it gives CASSYTVSSTDTQYF.

The chain employs TRBV7-2 and TRBJ2-5; 8 positions match TRBD1. V lost 6 bases, J lost 1 base, and 4 bases stayed unmatched. This CDR3 comprises 14 residues. From germline, CDR1 is SGHTA and CDR2 FQGNSA. CDR3 loop: CASRRGQVQETQYF. CDR3 nucleotides: TGTGCCAGCAGGAGGGGACAGGTCCAAGAGACCCAGTACTTC.

The chain couples TRBV20-1 to TRBJ2-3; 10 positions match TRBD2. Germline-derived CDR1 and CDR2 are DFQATT and SNEGSKA (reference sequence). There are 14 residues in the CDR3. The J segment lost 6 bases and the V segment lost 3 bases, leaving 6 bases of the junction unmatched. As DNA, the CDR3 is TGCAGTGCTAGGCGCAGCGGGGGGGCGGATACGCAGTATTTT. Protein: CSARRSGGADTQYF.

This clonotype was seen more than once but under ten times. The rearrangement links TRBV11-1 to TRBJ2-1; D might be TRBD1 or TRBD2, each matching 5 bases. The germline V and J ends were trimmed by 1 base and 2 bases, with 15 bases remaining between them. Looked up from germline, CDR1 is SGHAT and CDR2 is FQDESV (reference sequence). The CDR3 is 17 amino acids. The CDR3 loop is CASSLVGVTVPYNEQFF. CDR3 sequence (DNA): TGTGCCAGCAGCTTAGTCGGGGTGACAGTGCCCTACAATGAGCAGTTCTTC.

This clonotype has only a few counts. The chain employs TRBV12-3 or TRBV12-4 and TRBJ1-1, with 9 positions matching TRBD1. After removal of 6 bases from V and 3 bases from J, the junction contained 8 bases not matched to a gene. CDR3 length: 15 residues. The CDR3 protein is CASRGRDREDTEAFF. DNA for the CDR3: TGTGCCAGCAGGGGACGGGACAGGGAAGACACTGAAGCTTTCTTT.

V is TRBV29-1 and J is TRBJ2-6; D call uncertain. Germline V gives CDR1 SQVTM, CDR2 ANQGSEA. The CDR3 has 15 amino acids. Trimming cost V 6 bases and J 1 base, with 13 bases left between them. The CDR3 nucleotides are TGCAGCGTCCCCCTGCCGGAGTCTGGGGCCAACGTCCTGACTTTC. This codes for CSVPLPESGANVLTF. Drawing the rest from reference TRBV29-1 and TRBJ2-6, the complete variable domain is SAVISQKPSRDICQRGTSLTIQCQVDSQVTMMFWYRQQPGQSLTLIATANQGSEATYESGFVIDKFPISRPNLTFSTLTVSNMSPEDSSIYLCSVPLPESGANVLTFGAGSRLTVL.

In this sample, this clonotype turned up many times. The CDR3 sequence: CASSLDPQGIPGANVLTF. DNA of the CDR3: TGTGCCAGCAGCTTAGACCCGCAGGGAATCCCTGGGGCCAACGTCCTGACTTTC. The V call is TRBV7-3, the J call TRBJ2-6; possibly TRBD1 for D (5 bases). The CDR3 is 18 residues long. The ends were cut back, 2 bases at V and 2 bases at J, with 16 bases in the middle. The germline gives CDR1 SGHTA, CDR2 FQGTGA. Looking up the rest from reference TRBV7-3 and TRBJ2-6 gives the full variable domain: GAGVSQTPSNKVTEKGKYVELRCDPISGHTALYWYRQSLGQGPEFLIYFQGTGAADDSGLPNDRFFAVRPEGSVSTLKIQRTERGDSAVYLCASSLDPQGIPGANVLTFGAGSRLTVL.